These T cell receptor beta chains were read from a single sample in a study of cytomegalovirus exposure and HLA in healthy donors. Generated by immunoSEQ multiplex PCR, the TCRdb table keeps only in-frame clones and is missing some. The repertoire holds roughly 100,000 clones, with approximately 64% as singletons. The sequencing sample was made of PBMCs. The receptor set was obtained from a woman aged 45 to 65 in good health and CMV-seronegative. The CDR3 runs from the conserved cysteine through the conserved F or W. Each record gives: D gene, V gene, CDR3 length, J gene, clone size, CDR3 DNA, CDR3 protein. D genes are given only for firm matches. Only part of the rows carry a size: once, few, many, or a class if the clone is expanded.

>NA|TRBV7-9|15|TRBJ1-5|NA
TGTGCCAGCAGCTTAGGGGGCCATAGCAATCAGCCCCAGCATTTT
CASSLGGHSNQPQHF
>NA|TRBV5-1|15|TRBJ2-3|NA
TGCGCCAGCAGCTTGACCGGGACTAGCACAGATACGCAGTATTTT
CASSLTGTSTDTQYF
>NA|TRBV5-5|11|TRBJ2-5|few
TGTGCCAGCAGCCCAAAAGAGACCCAGTACTTC
CASSPKETQYF
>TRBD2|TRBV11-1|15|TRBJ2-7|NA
TGTGCCAGCAGCTTAGGGGAGGGGAGATTCTACGAGCAGTACTTC
CASSLGEGRFYEQYF
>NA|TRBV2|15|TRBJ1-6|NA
TGTGCCAGCAGCGGCCTAGGGGGAAGTAATTCACCCCTCCACTTT
CASSGLGGSNSPLHF
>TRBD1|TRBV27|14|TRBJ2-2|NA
TGTGCCAGCAGTCCCAGGGGGCTCACCGGGGAGCTGTTTTTT
CASSPRGLTGELFF
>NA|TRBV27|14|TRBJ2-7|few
TGTGCCAGCAGCCCGGGGCAGGGGGGTTACGAGCAGTACTTC
CASSPGQGGYEQYF
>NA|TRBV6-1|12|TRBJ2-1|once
TGTGCCAGCAGTCGAGGCAACAATGAGCAGTTCTTC
CASSRGNNEQFF
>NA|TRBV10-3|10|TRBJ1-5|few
TGTGCCGCCGGTGATCAGCCCCAGCATTTT
CAAGDQPQHF
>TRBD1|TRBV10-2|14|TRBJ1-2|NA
TGCGCCAGCAGCCAGGACAGGGGGCTTAATGGCTACACCTTC
CASSQDRGLNGYTF